This TCR beta chain originates from a study of blood T cell repertoires in COVID-19. Participants' reported clinical history set cohort assignment. Germline CDR1 LNHDA, CDR2 SQIVND (reference sequence). The J segment lost 7 bases and the V segment lost 6 bases, leaving 21 bases of the junction unmatched. The CDR3 extends over 17 amino acids. The data were produced by immunoSEQ multiplex PCR, yet TCRdb's version contains in-frame clones alone and is incomplete. The sample lists some 390,000 clones; 80% to 90% were seen once. Material: PBMCs or T cells enriched from blood (not recorded which). The source of this sequence is a man younger than 45 who had recovered from COVID-19. The chain has TRBV19 and TRBJ2-7, with 7 bases identical to TRBD1. The CDR3 DNA follows: TGTGCCAGTAGCCTGTTCACAGGGGCACCTGGAGCGAAAGAGCAGTACTTC. Its translation: CASSLFTGAPGAKEQYF.